This T cell receptor (beta chain) was sequenced for a study of blood T cell repertoires in COVID-19. For the study at large: Donors in Cohort 3 counted as recovered after two negative PCRs, clearance, or symptom resolution. PBMCs, B-cell-depleted T cells, or T cells were the source of the cDNA or gDNA that made up the material. Collection of acute and convalescent COVID-19 samples took place in the United States, Italy and Spain.

Some clones are missing from TCRdb's copy, which holds only in-frame ones; the method was immunoSEQ multiplex PCR. Among hundreds of thousands of clones, less than 90% were seen once, and the ten largest hold approximately 2.8%. This study enrolled people aged about 18 to 100 from about two dozen US geographic areas. The receptor was derived from a woman between 45 and 60 years old in a cohort exposed to, infected with or recovered from COVID-19 (not recorded which). The sequenced sample consisted of PBMCs or T cells enriched from blood (not recorded which).

The CDR3 DNA reads as TGCAGTGCTCGACAGGGAAACACCATATATTTT. Translated, it gives CSARQGNTIYF. The chain combines TRBV20-1 with TRBJ1-3; D may be TRBD1 (5 bases). Germline CDR1 reads DFQATT; CDR2 reads SNEGSKA (reference sequence). Trimming cost V 5 bases and J 4 bases, with 6 bases left between them. The CDR3 has 11 residues.